This T cell receptor (beta chain) was recovered during a study of T cell repertoires and HLA-DP antigens. This clone was found a few times. Its antigen is undetermined. CDR1 is SGDLS and CDR2 is YYNGEE in the germline V gene. Trimming took off 3 bases at V and 5 bases at J, with 11 bases between the two ends. The length of the CDR3 is 14 residues. Repertoires were generated with immunoSEQ multiplex PCR, while TCRdb's copy carries only in-frame clones and drops some. The repertoire has about 73,000 clones, around 77% of them found once; the top ten carry more than 1.5%. The chain recombines TRBV9 with TRBJ2-2; D might be TRBD2 (5 bases). This TCR derives from a man in his sixties in good health and CMV-seronegative. The specimen was CD4+ T cells from PBMCs. CDR3 coding DNA: TGTGCCAGCAGCGGAACTAGTCTGACCGGGGAGCTGTTTTTT. Translating it yields CASSGTSLTGELFF.